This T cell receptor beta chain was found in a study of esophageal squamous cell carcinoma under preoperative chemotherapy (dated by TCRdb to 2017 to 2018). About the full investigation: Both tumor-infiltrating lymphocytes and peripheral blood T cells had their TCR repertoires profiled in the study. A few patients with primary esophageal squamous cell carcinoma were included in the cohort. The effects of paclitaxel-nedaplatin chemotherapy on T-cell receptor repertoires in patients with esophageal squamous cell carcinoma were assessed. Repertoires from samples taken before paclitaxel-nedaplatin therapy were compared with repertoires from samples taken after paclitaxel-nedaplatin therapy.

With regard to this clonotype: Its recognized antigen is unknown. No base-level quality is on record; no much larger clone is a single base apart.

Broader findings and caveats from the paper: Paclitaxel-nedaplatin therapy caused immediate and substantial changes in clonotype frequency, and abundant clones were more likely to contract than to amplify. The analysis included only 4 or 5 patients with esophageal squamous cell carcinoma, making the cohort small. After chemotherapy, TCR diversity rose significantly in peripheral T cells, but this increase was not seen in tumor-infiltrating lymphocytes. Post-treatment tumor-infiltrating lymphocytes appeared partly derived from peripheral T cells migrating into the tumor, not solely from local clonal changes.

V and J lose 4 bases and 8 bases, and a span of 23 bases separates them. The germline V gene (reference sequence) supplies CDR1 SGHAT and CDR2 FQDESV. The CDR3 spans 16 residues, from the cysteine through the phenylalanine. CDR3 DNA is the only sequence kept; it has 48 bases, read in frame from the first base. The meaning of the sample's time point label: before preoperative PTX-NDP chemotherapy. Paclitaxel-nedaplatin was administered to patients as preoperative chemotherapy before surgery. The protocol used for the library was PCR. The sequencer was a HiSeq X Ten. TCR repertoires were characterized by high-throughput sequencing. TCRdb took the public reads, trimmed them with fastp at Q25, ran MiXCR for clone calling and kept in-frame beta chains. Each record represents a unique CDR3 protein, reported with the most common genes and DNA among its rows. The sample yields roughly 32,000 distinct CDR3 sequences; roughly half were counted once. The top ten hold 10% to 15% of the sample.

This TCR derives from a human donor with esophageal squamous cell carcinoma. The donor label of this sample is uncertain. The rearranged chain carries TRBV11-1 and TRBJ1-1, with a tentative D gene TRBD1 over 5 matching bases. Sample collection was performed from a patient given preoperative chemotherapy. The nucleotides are TGTGCCAGCAGCTCGAGGGGACCCCATGGGGAGGTCGAAGCTTTCTTT. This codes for CASSSRGPHGEVEAFF.